This T cell receptor beta chain was profiled in a study of beta chain features in type 1 diabetes. Isolated RNA was reverse transcribed in full, so expressed TCRB transcripts were sequenced. Assay: immunoSEQ multiplex PCR; the TCRdb copy retains only in-frame clones and omits some. Here the sample spans under 90,000 clones, under 35% being singletons. This clone has a single count. CDR3 size: 14 residues. Trimming took off 0 bases at V and 4 bases at J, with 10 bases between the two ends. Germline-derived CDR1 and CDR2 are SGDLS and YYNGEE. The origin of this receptor is a woman aged 18-29 years in good health. J is TRBJ2-5 and V is TRBV9; D is possibly TRBD2 (5 bases). The sequencing sample was made of stem cell memory CD4+ T cells from blood. For the CDR3, the DNA is TGTGCCAGCAGCGTAGAGGGTGGGAGAGAGACCCAGTACTTC. Translated, it gives CASSVEGGRETQYF.